This TCR beta chain derives from a study of T cells after yellow fever vaccination (dated by TCRdb to the late 2010s). Regarding the complete study: Libraries from fractions with low cell numbers were prepared with the SMART-Seq v4 Ultra Low Input RNA kit. Bulk TCR alpha and beta repertoires were sequenced longitudinally to track T-cell clones before and after primary and booster YFV17D yellow fever vaccination. Two healthy male donors, one aged 18 to 30 and one aged 30 to 40 years, were included in the cohort. Blood was collected at multiple timepoints before and after primary and secondary immunization, and bulk PBMC replicates and cell subsets were isolated.

Results the study describes overall, beyond this receptor: Because the study included only a couple of donors, the extent to which the findings can be generalized is limited. Computational filtering was needed because FACS-sorted repertoires could contain abundant contaminating clonotypes from the bulk population. A small fraction of clonotypes appeared in both the CD4 and CD8 compartments, likely as a result of convergent recombination. The secondary T-cell response was found to be weaker but faster than the primary response, with a peak reached on day 5 rather than on day 15. Most clones expanded after primary vaccination (approximately 97% of CD4 and roughly 90% of CD8) were re-detected after the booster, suggesting that broad memory maintenance occurred.

The sequencer listed for this sample is Illumina NovaSeq 6000. TCR cDNA was synthesized by 5'RACE template switching, through which a universal primer site and unique molecular identifiers were introduced. Priming for cDNA synthesis came from both the TCR alpha and TCR beta constant segments. Two PCR steps were used to amplify libraries, with sample barcodes and sequencing adapters being added in the second step. Sequencing of libraries was done on Illumina HiSeq 2500 (2x100 bp) or NovaSeq (2x150 bp). The published analysis was carried out like this. Reads were demultiplexed and collapsed into UMI consensus sequences with MIGEC, and V(D)J alignment was performed with MiXCR. Clonotypes responding to the vaccine were identified with edgeR on replicate PBMC samples, with the criteria of FDR below 0.01 and a log2 fold change above 5 up to day 15. Bulk clonotypes were assigned CD4 or CD8 identity according to which sequenced CD4 or CD8 repertoire held them at higher abundance. TCRdb took the public reads, trimmed them with fastp at Q25, ran MiXCR for clone calling and kept in-frame beta chains. Records with the same CDR3 protein are collapsed into one entry carrying the most frequent genes and DNA. These V and J calls are TCRdb output, not the study's own analysis. For this sample the table gives about 340,000 distinct CDR3 sequences, of which around 4.1% were detected only once. The ten top clones hold approximately 25% of the sample.

The CDR1 and CDR2 encoded by the germline V gene are SGHTA and FQGNSA. The CDR3 starts with the cysteine, ends with the phenylalanine, and has 15 residues. Left in the record is the CDR3 DNA by itself, 45 bases read in frame from the first base. Trimming removed 2 bases from V and 5 bases from J, leaving 16 bases between the germline ends. The treatment or condition label here, explained by the study, means: live attenuated yellow fever vaccine strain. At each blood-draw timepoint, two biological replicates of bulk PBMCs were collected. A standard Ficoll-Paque protocol was used to isolate PBMCs from peripheral blood. RNA was extracted with TriZol from bulk PBMCs, CD4 and CD8 fractions, and dextramer-positive and dextramer-negative fractions. This clonotype was detected many times. No antigen is known for it. No base qualities exist here, and no much larger clone lies one base off it.

This sequence was found in a young man who received the YFV17D yellow fever vaccine. The chain is assembled from TRBV7-2 and TRBJ2-7, with TRBD1 tentatively as D gene (5 bases match). The sequences come from PBMCs, collected 5 days after the yellow fever booster vaccination. The CDR3 protein sequence reads: CASSLSLSGPDEQYF. At the DNA level, the sequence is TGTGCCAGCAGCTTAAGCTTATCAGGGCCAGACGAGCAGTACTTC.